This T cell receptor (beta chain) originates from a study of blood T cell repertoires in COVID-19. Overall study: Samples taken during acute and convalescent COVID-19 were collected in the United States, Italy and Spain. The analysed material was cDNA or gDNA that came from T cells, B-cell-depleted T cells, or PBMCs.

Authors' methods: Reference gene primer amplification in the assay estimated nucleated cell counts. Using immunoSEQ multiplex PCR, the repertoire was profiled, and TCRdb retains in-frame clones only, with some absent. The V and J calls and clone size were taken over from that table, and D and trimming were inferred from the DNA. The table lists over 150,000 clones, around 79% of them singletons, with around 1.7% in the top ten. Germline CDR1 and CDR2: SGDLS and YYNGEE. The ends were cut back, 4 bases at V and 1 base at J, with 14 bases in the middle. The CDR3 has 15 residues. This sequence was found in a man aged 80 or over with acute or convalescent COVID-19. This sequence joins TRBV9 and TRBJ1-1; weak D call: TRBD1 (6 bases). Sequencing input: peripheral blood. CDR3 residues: CASSRDGQPNTEAFF. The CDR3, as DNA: TGTGCCAGCAGCAGAGACGGACAGCCGAACACTGAAGCTTTCTTT.